The 5 T cell receptor beta chains below all came from one sample that was sequenced in a study of vaccination and CD4 T cells after COVID-19. For these receptors, no antigen is known. Described treatment: roughly 10-day PBMC culture with coronavirus spike peptide pools or control peptides (ViraFEST assay). Sequencing of cultured CD4+ T cell DNA used the Oncomine TCR Beta short-read assay. TCRdb redid the calling of the PCR reads with MiXCR, one entry per CDR3 protein. The repertoire includes roughly 16,000 distinct CDR3 sequences, about 55% of them detected once, and 4% to 5.5% sits in the top ten. Specimen: CD4+ T cells from blood, cultured in vitro, collected before SARS-CoV-2 vaccination. These receptors all come from a human donor who had recovered from COVID-19.

This clonotype was detected only a few times. The genes are TRBV20-1 and TRBJ1-6, with 7 bases aligning to TRBD1. The CDR3 sequence is 15 residues long. Germline CDR1 and CDR2: DFQATT and SNEGSKA (reference sequence). V lost 0 bases to trimming and J lost 10 bases; unmatched junction nucleotides: 9. The CDR3 loop reads CSARDLREDRSPLHF. CDR3 in DNA: TGCAGTGCTAGAGATTTGAGGGAGGACAGGTCACCCCTCCACTTT.

The gene calls are TRBV2 and TRBJ1-5; D is ambiguous. V lost 7 bases and J 2 bases, leaving 6 bases between the germline ends. This CDR3 has 12 residues. Looked up from germline, CDR1 is SNHLY and CDR2 is FYNNEI. CDR3 sequence: CASTLGNQPQHF. The CDR3 DNA reads as TGTGCCAGCACCCTGGGCAATCAGCCCCAGCATTTT.

This chain connects TRBV11-3 to TRBJ1-1; unclear D gene. CDR3 length: 13 residues. Germline values: CDR1 SGHNT, CDR2 YENEEA. Trimming left V 0 bases short and J 0 bases short, with 2 bases between. In nucleotides, the CDR3 is TGTGCCAGCAGCTTAGAGATGAACACTGAAGCTTTCTTT. It yields the protein CASSLEMNTEAFF.

J is TRBJ1-2 and V is TRBV6-1, with 8 bases lining up with TRBD1. The CDR3 runs to 14 residues. Germline-derived CDR1 and CDR2 are MNHNS and SASEGT. V dropped 10 bases and J dropped 3; count of bases not matched to a gene: 10. The CDR3 reads CATRIPGGDYGYTF. DNA of the CDR3: TGTGCCACCAGGATCCCAGGGGGCGACTATGGCTACACCTTC.

The chain links TRBV7-2 to TRBJ2-3; D is tentatively TRBD1 or TRBD2 (6 bases each). The V gene lost 4 bases and the J gene lost 4 bases, with 12 bases spanning the gap. CDR3 length: 14 amino acids. Germline V gene sequence: CDR1 SGHTA, CDR2 FQGNSA. In nucleotides, the CDR3 is TGTGCCAGCAGCTCCGGGGGCTGGGCAGATACGCAGTATTTT. This translates into CASSSGGWADTQYF.